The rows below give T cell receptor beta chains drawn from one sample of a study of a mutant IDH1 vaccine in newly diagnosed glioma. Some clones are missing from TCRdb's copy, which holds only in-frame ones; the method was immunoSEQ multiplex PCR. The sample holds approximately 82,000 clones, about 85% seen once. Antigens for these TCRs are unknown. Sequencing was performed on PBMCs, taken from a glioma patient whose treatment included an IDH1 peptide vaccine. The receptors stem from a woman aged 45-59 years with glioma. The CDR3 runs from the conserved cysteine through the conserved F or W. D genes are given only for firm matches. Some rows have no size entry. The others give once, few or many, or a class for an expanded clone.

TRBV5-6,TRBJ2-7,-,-,CASSSSAIYEQYF,TGTGCCAGCAGTTCTAGCGCGATCTACGAGCAGTACTTC
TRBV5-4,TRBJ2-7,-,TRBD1,CASSLKDRDSYEQYF,TGTGCCAGCAGCTTGAAGGACAGGGATTCCTACGAGCAGTACTTC
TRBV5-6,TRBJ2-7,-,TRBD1,CASSHRGRSGEQYF,TGTGCCAGCAGCCACAGGGGTAGGTCGGGCGAGCAGTACTTC
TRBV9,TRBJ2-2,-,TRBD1,CASSLRQGARTGELFF,TGTGCCAGCAGCCTCCGACAGGGGGCGAGAACCGGGGAGCTGTTTTTT
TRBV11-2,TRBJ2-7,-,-,CASSFAVYEQYF,TGTGCCAGCAGCTTCGCCGTATACGAGCAGTACTTC
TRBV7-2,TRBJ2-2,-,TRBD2,CASSPWGGWSGELFF,TGTGCCAGCAGCCCCTGGGGAGGGTGGTCCGGGGAGCTGTTTTTT
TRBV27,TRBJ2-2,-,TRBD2,CASSLVSGRAGELFF,TGTGCCAGCAGTTTAGTTAGCGGGAGGGCCGGGGAGCTGTTTTTT
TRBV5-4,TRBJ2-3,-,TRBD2,CASSAHSGRADTQYF,TGTGCCAGCAGCGCCCATAGCGGGAGAGCAGATACGCAGTATTTT
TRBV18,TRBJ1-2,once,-,CASSPPSQDYGYTF,TGTGCCAGCTCACCACCCTCACAGGACTATGGCTACACCTTC
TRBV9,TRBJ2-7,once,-,CASSVWDLDSYEQYF,TGTGCCAGCAGCGTATGGGACTTGGACTCCTACGAGCAGTACTTC
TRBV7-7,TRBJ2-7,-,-,CASSFSGSYEQYF,TGTGCTAGCAGCTTTTCTGGTTCCTACGAGCAGTACTTC
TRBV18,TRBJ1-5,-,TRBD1,CASSASTGGRQPQHF,TGTGCCAGCTCAGCCTCGACAGGGGGCCGTCAGCCCCAGCATTTT
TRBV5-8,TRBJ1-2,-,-,CASSLEQWADTF,TGTGCCAGCAGCTTGGAACAGTGGGCGGACACCTTC
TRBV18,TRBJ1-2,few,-,CASEGVGGASGYTF,TGTGCCAGCGAAGGAGTGGGGGGCGCATCTGGCTACACCTTC
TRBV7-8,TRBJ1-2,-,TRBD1,CASSNDRVLRKGGYTF,TGTGCCAGCAGCAACGACAGGGTTCTACGGAAGGGTGGCTACACCTTC
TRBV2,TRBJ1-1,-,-,CASSEQPNTEAFF,TGTGCCAGCAGTGAGCAGCCAAACACTGAAGCTTTCTTT
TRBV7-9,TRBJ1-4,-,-,CASSSLGGTTNEKLFF,TGTGCCAGCAGCTCCCTGGGGGGAACAACTAATGAAAAACTGTTTTTT
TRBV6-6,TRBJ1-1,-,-,CASRENGDTEAFF,TGTGCCAGCAGGGAGAATGGGGACACTGAAGCTTTCTTT
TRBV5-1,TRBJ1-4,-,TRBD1,CASSLDRGLNEKLFF,TGCGCCAGCAGCTTGGACAGGGGGCTTAATGAAAAACTGTTTTTT
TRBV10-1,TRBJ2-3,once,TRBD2,CASSESTSPSGSTDTQYF,TGCGCCAGCAGTGAGTCGACAAGCCCTAGCGGATCCACAGATACGCAGTATTTT
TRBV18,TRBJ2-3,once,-,CASSSLDPSTDTQYF,TGTGCCAGCTCCTCACTGGATCCGAGCACAGATACGCAGTATTTT
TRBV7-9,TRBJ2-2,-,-,CASSGNTGELFF,TGTGCCAGCAGCGGCAATACCGGGGAGCTGTTTTTT
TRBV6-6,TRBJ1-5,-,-,CASSQGRPQHF,TGTGCCAGCAGTCAAGGGAGGCCCCAGCATTTT
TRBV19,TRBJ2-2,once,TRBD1,CASEKTVNRGTGELFF,TGTGCCAGTGAGAAGACCGTCAACAGGGGCACCGGGGAGCTGTTTTTT
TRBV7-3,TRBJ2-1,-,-,CASSSPKGGNEQFF,TGTGCCAGCAGCTCGCCCAAGGGGGGGAATGAGCAGTTCTTC
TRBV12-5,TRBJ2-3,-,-,CASGLSPSTDTQYF,TGTGCTAGTGGTTTGTCCCCTAGCACAGATACGCAGTATTTT
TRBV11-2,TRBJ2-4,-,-,CASSLEPTRNIQYF,TGTGCCAGCAGCTTAGAACCAACAAGGAACATTCAGTACTTC
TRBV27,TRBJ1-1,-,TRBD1,CASSQNRGVNTEAFF,TGTGCCAGCAGTCAAAACAGGGGAGTGAACACTGAAGCTTTCTTT
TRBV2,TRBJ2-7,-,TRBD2,CASSFYTIASGGYEQYF,TGTGCCAGCAGTTTCTATACTATAGCTAGCGGGGGGTACGAGCAGTACTTC
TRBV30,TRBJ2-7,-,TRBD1,CACSRTGGSYEQYF,TGTGCCTGCTCCAGGACAGGGGGCTCCTACGAGCAGTACTTC
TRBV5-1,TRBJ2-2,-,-,CASSSLRDIPGELFF,TGCGCCAGCAGCTCGTTGAGGGACATCCCCGGGGAGCTGTTTTTT
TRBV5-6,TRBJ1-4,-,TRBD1,CASSLGKGAIEKLFF,TGTGCCAGCAGCTTGGGGAAGGGGGCGATTGAAAAACTGTTTTTT
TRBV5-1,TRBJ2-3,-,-,CASSLVAIGSSTDTQYF,TGCGCCAGCAGCTTGGTAGCGATAGGGTCTAGCACAGATACGCAGTATTTT
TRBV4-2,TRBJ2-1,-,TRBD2,CASSQDTAWLAGYNEQFF,TGTGCCAGCAGCCAAGACACCGCTTGGCTAGCGGGTTACAATGAGCAGTTCTTC
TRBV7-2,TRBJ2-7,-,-,CASSLGEAFYEQYF,TGTGCCAGCAGCTTAGGGGAGGCCTTCTACGAGCAGTACTTC
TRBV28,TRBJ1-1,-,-,CASRQGSSTEAFF,TGTGCCAGCAGACAGGGTTCCTCCACTGAAGCTTTCTTT
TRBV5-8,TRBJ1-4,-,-,CASSSGQLTATNEKLFF,TGTGCCAGCAGCTCGGGACAACTTACGGCAACTAATGAAAAACTGTTTTTT
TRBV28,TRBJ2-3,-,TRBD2,CASSFLAGYGDTQYF,TGTGCCAGCAGTTTTCTAGCGGGATATGGCGATACGCAGTATTTT
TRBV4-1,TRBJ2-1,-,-,CASSQVGGRAYNEQFF,TGCGCCAGCAGTCAAGTCGGCGGACGGGCCTACAATGAGCAGTTCTTC
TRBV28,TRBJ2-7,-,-,CASIGRASSNEQYF,TGTGCCAGCATTGGGCGGGCCTCTTCCAACGAGCAGTACTTC